A single sample gave rise to the 26 T cell receptor beta chains below, sequenced in a study of T cell repertoires in cytomegalovirus infection (dated by TCRdb to the late 2010s). The meaning of the sample's treatment or condition label: in vitro stimulation with specific CMV peptide epitopes to enrich CMV-specific T cells. Their target antigens are unknown. The instrument was an Illumina HiSeq 1500. The raw public data were reprocessed by TCRdb itself: fastp quality trimming at Q25, MiXCR clonotype calling, in-frame beta chains only. Merged by CDR3 protein, the rows form single entries marked with the most common genes and DNA. The sample table holds 800,000 to 950,000 distinct CDR3 sequences, of which over 25% were seen once. 12% of the sample is held by the ten biggest clonotypes. The sequencing here drew on cultured CD8+ T cells from PBMCs, taken from culture after CMV antigen stimulation. All receptors come from a human donor in good health (CMV status not recorded). Some clones in this sample may be carry-over from other donors' samples.

On this clonotype itself: A junction end diverges from the germline sequence, so it may reflect a read error. The chain combines TRBV6-6 with TRBJ1-2; D perhaps matches TRBD1 (5 bases). This CDR3 has 11 residues. Looked up from germline, CDR1 is MNHNY and CDR2 is SVGAGI (reference sequence). CDR3 nucleotide sequence: TGTACCAGCAGCGACAGCTATGGCTACACCTTC. Translated, it gives CTSSDSYGYTF.

There are a few counts of this clonotype. CDR3 bases: TGTGCCAGCAGCCCCTCGCCGAGTGGCTACACCTTC. Translation gives CASSPSPSGYTF. The genes are TRBV7-8 and TRBJ1-2; D is undetermined. Trimming removed 5 bases at V and 7 bases at J, with 11 bases between. The CDR3 loop spans 12 amino acids. Germline CDR1 is SGHVS and CDR2 is FQNEAQ. The full variable domain, its missing parts supplied by reference TRBV7-8 and TRBJ1-2, is GAGVSQSPRYKVAKRGQDVALRCDPISGHVSLFWYQQALGQGPEFLTYFQNEAQLDKSGLPSDRFFAERPEGSVSTLKIQRTQQEDSAVYLCASSPSPSGYTFGSGTRLTVV.

The chain has TRBV7-2 and TRBJ2-7, with no clear D. Trimming cost V 1 base and J 2 bases, with 12 bases left between them. The CDR3 has 15 amino acids. Looked up from germline, CDR1 is SGHTA and CDR2 is FQGNSA. CDR3 DNA sequence: TGTACCAGCAGCTTAGAAATTCACACTACCTACGAGCAGTACGTC. Translation gives CTSSLEIHTTYEQYV.

The gene calls are TRBV29-1 and TRBJ1-1; no reliable D call. Trimming shortened V by 6 bases and J by 6 bases, and 8 bases separated the two germline ends. Germline CDR1 reads SQVTM; CDR2 reads ANQGSEA. The CDR3 totals 10 residues. CDR3 sequence reads: CSVVVAEAFF. Here the CDR3 DNA reads TGCAGCGTGGTTGTGGCTGAAGCTTTCTTT.

The chain links TRBV19 to TRBJ2-4; D may match TRBD1 or TRBD2 (5 bases each). Germline values: CDR1 LNHDA, CDR2 SQIVND (reference sequence). CDR3 length: 16 amino acids. Trimming pared 3 bases from V and 0 bases from J, leaving 12 bases between. CDR3 residues: CASSMSGRGAKNIQYF. The CDR3 nucleotides are TGTGCCAGTAGTATGAGCGGTAGGGGAGCCAAAAACATTCAGTACTTC. The variable domain in full, completed from reference TRBV19 and TRBJ2-4, reads DGGITQSPKYLFRKEGQNVTLSCEQNLNHDAMYWYRQDPGQGLRLIYYSQIVNDFQKGDIAEGYSVSREKKESFPLTVTSAQKNPTAFYLCASSMSGRGAKNIQYFGAGTRLSVL.

The chain links TRBV19 to TRBJ1-2, with a possible D match to TRBD1 (6 bases). V was cut by 3 bases and J by 2 bases, with 16 bases left in between. Germline values: CDR1 LNHDA, CDR2 SQIVND (reference sequence). There are 16 residues in the CDR3. CDR3 in amino acids: CASSMAGDRLNYGYTF. CDR3 nucleotide sequence: TGTGCCAGTAGTATGGCAGGGGATCGACTAAACTATGGCTACACCTTC.

This clonotype was found a few times. The chain combines TRBV20-1 with TRBJ2-1, with 8 bases identical to TRBD1. CDR3 length: 15 amino acids. J gave up 0 bases and V 2 bases, and 3 bases lay outside the gene matches. Germline V CDR1 and CDR2: DFQATT, SNEGSKA (reference sequence). The CDR3 loop is CSARTGGSSYNEQFF. CDR3 nucleotide sequence: TGCAGTGCTAGAACAGGGGGGAGCTCCTACAATGAGCAGTTCTTC.

The chain has TRBV7-3 and TRBJ2-1; 8 bases align to TRBD2. CDR1 is SGHTA and CDR2 is FQGTGA in the germline V gene. Germline trimming cut 1 base from V and 5 bases from J; bases unmatched to any gene: 4. CDR3 size: 15 residues. The CDR3 here is CASSLNGGDNNEQFF. CDR3 DNA sequence: TGTGCCAGCAGCTTAAACGGGGGGGACAACAATGAGCAGTTCTTC.

The chain is built from TRBV7-8 and TRBJ2-7, with TRBD1 identical over 8 bases. Germline V gives CDR1 SGHVS, CDR2 FQNEAQ. The V gene end was trimmed by 5 bases and the J gene end by 1 base; junction bases not matched to a gene: 10. The CDR3 is 16 residues long. The CDR3 reads CASSPRGQGGSYEQYV. The CDR3 bases are TGTGCCAGCAGCCCACGTGGACAGGGTGGGTCCTACGAGCAGTACGTC.

This clonotype was seen at least ten times. The genes are TRBV12-3 or TRBV12-4 and TRBJ2-1, with D possibly matching TRBD1 (6 bases). The CDR3 consists of 17 residues. Between the trimmed V and J ends, which lost 3 bases and 0 bases, there was a span of 15 bases. The CDR3, as DNA: TGTGCCAGCAGTTTCCTCACAGGGTTGAGCTCCTACAATGAGCAGTTCTTC. It codes for CASSFLTGLSSYNEQFF.

The CDR3 reads CASSLSYPDTQYF. The CDR3 DNA sequence: TGTGCCAGCAGTTTATCTTACCCAGATACGCAGTATTTT. V gene TRBV27 combines with J gene TRBJ2-3, with D unresolved. V was trimmed by 0 bases and J by 4 bases, leaving 5 bases between them. Germline V lookup: CDR1 MNHEY, CDR2 SMNVEV (reference sequence). This CDR3 spans 13 amino acids.

V is TRBV12-3 or TRBV12-4 and J is TRBJ2-5; 10 bases match TRBD1. Germline trimming cut 8 bases from V and 5 bases from J; bases unmatched to any gene: 11. The CDR3 has 15 amino acids. The CDR3 sequence is CASHQVGDRGETQYF. CDR3 in DNA: TGTGCCAGCCACCAGGTTGGGGACAGGGGCGAGACCCAGTACTTC.

V usage is TRBV4-1 and J usage is TRBJ2-3, with TRBD1 identical over 7 bases. With V trimmed by 0 bases and J by 5 bases, 5 bases remained unmatched. This CDR3 has 15 residues. In germline, CDR1 is MGHRA, CDR2 YSYEKL. The CDR3 sequence is CASSQDQGVVDTQYF. CDR3 DNA: TGCGCCAGCAGCCAAGATCAGGGGGTGGTAGATACGCAGTATTTT.

This clonotype was seen more than once but under ten times. The chain uses TRBV20-1 and TRBJ2-1; D possibly corresponds to TRBD1 (6 bases). V shed 6 bases and J shed 5 bases, with 20 bases lying between them. This CDR3 region has 15 residues. CDR1 is DFQATT, CDR2 SNEGSKA, per germline (reference sequence). CDR3 coding DNA: TGCAGTGCCCTACCCCGGGACACCTGGCACAATGAGCAGTTCTTC. It codes for CSALPRDTWHNEQFF.

This clonotype has more than one count but fewer than ten. This chain joins TRBV5-5 and TRBJ2-7, with TRBD2 as a possible D gene (6 bases). CDR3 length: 15 amino acids. Trimming took off 4 bases at V and 1 base at J, with 15 bases between the two ends. Germline loops: CDR1 SGHKS, CDR2 YYEKEE (reference sequence). CDR3 coding DNA: TGTGCCAGCAGCACCGGGCCCGGAGGGTCCTACGAGCAGTACTTC. This gives the protein CASSTGPGGSYEQYF.

The chain has TRBV7-9 and TRBJ1-1; no clear D gene. The CDR3 spans 12 residues. Trimming removed 0 bases at V and 8 bases at J, with 7 bases between. Germline CDR1 SEHNR, CDR2 FQNEAQ (reference sequence). CDR3 residues: CASSLATQEAFF. Written as DNA, the CDR3 is TGTGCCAGCAGCTTAGCGACTCAAGAAGCTTTCTTT. Full variable domain (missing parts from reference TRBV7-9 and TRBJ1-1): DTGVSQNPRHKITKRGQNVTFRCDPISEHNRLYWYRQTLGQGPEFLTYFQNEAQLEKSRLLSDRFSAERPKGSFSTLEIQRTEQGDSAMYLCASSLATQEAFFGQGTRLTVV.

The gene calls are TRBV4-3 and TRBJ1-1; the D gene is possibly TRBD1 (5 bases). Germline loops: CDR1 LGHNA, CDR2 YSLEER. CDR3 size: 15 residues. Deletions cut 4 bases from V and 6 bases from J, with 18 bases between. The CDR3 region is CASSRETTGKSEAFF. The CDR3 nucleotides read TGCGCCAGCAGCCGAGAAACCACAGGAAAATCTGAAGCTTTCTTT.

The V gene is TRBV7-6, the J gene TRBJ2-3; 9 bases agree with TRBD2. The CDR3 runs 16 residues. Germline loops: CDR1 SGHVS, CDR2 FNYEAQ. The J segment lost 6 bases and the V segment lost 1 base, leaving 8 bases of the junction unmatched. CDR3 amino acids: CASSLEQAGGRDTQYF. CDR3 nucleotides: TGTGCCAGCAGCTTAGAGCAAGCGGGGGGCCGGGATACGCAGTATTTT.

The gene calls are TRBV12-3 or TRBV12-4 and TRBJ1-6; D unresolved. The CDR3 has 14 residues. Trimming shortened V by 3 bases and J by 6 bases, and 9 bases separated the two germline ends. In nucleotides, the CDR3 is TGTGCCAGCAGTTTTGGAGCATTTAATTCACCCCTCCACTTT. Protein sequence: CASSFGAFNSPLHF.

The V gene is TRBV10-3, the J gene TRBJ2-3, with 9 bases identical to TRBD2. V lost 0 bases, J lost 2 bases, and 3 bases stayed unmatched. Germline V gene lookup returns CDR1 ENHRY and CDR2 SYGVKD. This CDR3 comprises 16 residues. CDR3 sequence (DNA): TGTGCCATCAGTGAGTCGAGCGGGGGGACCACAGATACGCAGTATTTT. Translating gives CAISESSGGTTDTQYF.

This clonotype was counted only a few times. This chain connects TRBV7-9 to TRBJ1-1; 8 positions agree with TRBD1. V lost 6 bases and J lost 7; bases outside the gene matches: 4. This CDR3 spans 12 amino acids. Germline CDR1 reads SEHNR; CDR2 reads FQNEAQ (reference sequence). In DNA form, the CDR3 reads TGTGCCAGCAGGGTGACAGGGGATGAAGCTTTCTTT. Translating it yields CASRVTGDEAFF. Combining the CDR3 with reference TRBV7-9 and TRBJ1-1 gives the whole variable domain DTGVSQNPRHKITKRGQNVTFRCDPISEHNRLYWYRQTLGQGPEFLTYFQNEAQLEKSRLLSDRFSAERPKGSFSTLEIQRTEQGDSAMYLCASRVTGDEAFFGQGTRLTVV.

In this sample, this clonotype turned up a few times. This chain joins TRBV7-2 and TRBJ2-1; D gene ambiguous. Germline V gene data show CDR1 as SGHTA and CDR2 as FQGNSA. Trimming removed 2 bases from V and 5 bases from J, with 10 bases in between. The CDR3 is made up of 14 amino acids. The CDR3 DNA reads TGTGCCAGCAGCTTATTTGGTGTCGACAATGAGCAGTTCTTC. It translates to CASSLFGVDNEQFF.

This clonotype was observed a few times. V is TRBV5-6 and J is TRBJ2-1, with 9 bases fitting TRBD2. V was pared by 1 base and J by 8 bases, with 4 bases of the junction left unmatched. CDR3 size: 14 residues. Germline CDR1 and CDR2: SGHDT and YYEEEE. CDR3 sequence reads: CASSLSGGYYEQFF. CDR3 in DNA: TGTGCCAGCAGCTTGAGCGGGGGGTATTATGAGCAGTTCTTC.

The chain employs TRBV7-6 and TRBJ2-2; perhaps D is TRBD1 or TRBD2 (6 bases each). This CDR3 region has 16 residues. V was trimmed by 1 base and J by 5 bases, leaving 14 bases between them. Germline V gene sequence: CDR1 SGHVS, CDR2 FNYEAQ. CDR3 amino acids: CASSLVISGATGELFF. In DNA, the CDR3 is TGTGCCAGCAGCTTAGTGATATCGGGGGCGACCGGGGAGCTGTTTTTT.

The rearrangement uses TRBV7-9 and TRBJ1-2; D might be TRBD1 (6 bases). CDR3 size: 16 residues. The germline V and J ends were trimmed by 6 bases and 5 bases, with 22 bases remaining between them. In germline, CDR1 is SEHNR, CDR2 FQNEAQ (reference sequence). CDR3 sequence reads: CASSRLGGESQYGYTF. The CDR3 DNA reads as TGTGCCAGCAGTCGTTTAGGGGGAGAGAGTCAGTATGGCTACACCTTC.

The chain joins TRBV11-3 to TRBJ2-1, with 10 nucleotides matching TRBD2. CDR1 is SGHNT, CDR2 YENEEA, per germline. The CDR3 extends over 15 amino acids. The V segment lost 5 bases and the J segment 6 bases; nucleotides outside the gene matches: 7. CDR3 DNA sequence: TGTGCCAGCAGCCCGCGACTAGCGGGTTTCAATGAGCAGTTCTTC. Its protein is CASSPRLAGFNEQFF. Complete variable domain (other parts from reference TRBV11-3 and TRBJ2-1): EAGVVQSPRYKIIEKKQPVAFWCNPISGHNTLYWYLQNLGQGPELLIRYENEEAVDDSQLPKDRFSAERLKGVDSTLKIQPAELGDSAVYLCASSPRLAGFNEQFFGPGTRLTVL.